Listed here are 21 T cell receptor beta chains from one sample, sequenced in a study of cytomegalovirus exposure and HLA in healthy donors. This PCR relied on a set of 60 Vbeta primers and 13 Jbeta primers. The protocol was immunoSEQ multiplex PCR, while the TCRdb copy is restricted to in-frame clones and leaves out a portion. The table has about 130,000 clones, 70% to 85% seen once. Sequences were obtained from PBMCs. These receptors all come from a boy aged 5-17 years in good health and CMV-seronegative.

This clone was found a few times. The chain uses TRBV4-3 and TRBJ1-2; D possibly corresponds to TRBD1 (5 bases). Trimming stripped 4 bases from V and 1 base from J, with 16 bases between. The CDR3 is 16 residues long. Germline CDR1 LGHNA, CDR2 YSLEER. CDR3 DNA sequence: TGCGCCAGCAGCCGAACTAACGGGGGGTATAACTATGGCTACACCTTC. Amino acids: CASSRTNGGYNYGYTF.

The V and J genes are TRBV14 and TRBJ2-5, with 10 bases aligning to TRBD2. The CDR3 is 14 residues long. The germline gives CDR1 SGHDN, CDR2 FVKESK. With V trimmed by 4 bases and J by 4 bases, 3 bases remained unmatched. The CDR3 DNA reads TGTGCCAGCAGCCCGAGACTAGCGGGAGAGACCCAGTACTTC. This encodes CASSPRLAGETQYF.

The genes are TRBV5-1 and TRBJ1-3; D is perhaps TRBD1 (5 bases). V was trimmed by 4 bases and J by 2 bases, leaving 10 bases between them. The V gene's germline CDR1 is SGHRS and CDR2 YFSETQ. CDR3 length equals 14 residues. CDR3 sequence (DNA): TGCGCCAGCAGCCTCCGGGGGGCTGGAAACACCATATATTTT. It encodes CASSLRGAGNTIYF.

This chain connects TRBV6-6 to TRBJ2-2, with TRBD1 as a possible D gene (7 bases). Deletions cut 8 bases from V and 4 bases from J, with 17 bases between. CDR1 is MNHNY and CDR2 is SVGAGI in the germline V gene (reference sequence). The CDR3 extends over 15 amino acids. The CDR3 bases are TGTGCCAGCGGGGAGACAGGGAGGCGCACCGGGGAGCTGTTTTTT. Residues: CASGETGRRTGELFF.

The chain joins TRBV7-2 to TRBJ1-5; no clear D gene. V was trimmed by 1 base and J by 0 bases, leaving 7 bases between them. Germline lookup yields CDR1 SGHTA and CDR2 FQGNSA. CDR3 length: 15 residues. The CDR3 DNA is TGTGCCAGCAGCTTAGTAGCATATAGCAATCAGCCCCAGCATTTT. Amino acid sequence: CASSLVAYSNQPQHF. Using reference TRBV7-2 and TRBJ1-5 for the parts outside the CDR3, the full variable domain is GAGVSQSPSNKVTEKGKDVELRCDPISGHTALYWYRQSLGQGLEFLIYFQGNSAPDKSGLPSDRFSAERTGGSVSTLTIQRTQQEDSAVYLCASSLVAYSNQPQHFGDGTRLSIL.

The chain joins TRBV2 to TRBJ1-2; 10 bases align to TRBD1. The germline V gene encodes CDR1 SNHLY and CDR2 FYNNEI. CDR3 length: 17 residues. V lost 11 bases and J lost 8; bases outside the gene matches: 23. The CDR3 sequence: CASNQPDRGRISRGYTF. As DNA, the CDR3 is TGTGCCTCTAACCAGCCCGACAGGGGGCGCATCTCCAGAGGCTACACCTTC.

The chain couples TRBV25-1 to TRBJ2-1; D uncertain. This CDR3 contains 15 residues. The germline V and J ends were trimmed by 3 bases and 0 bases, with 9 bases remaining between them. Germline loops: CDR1 MGHDK, CDR2 SYGVNS. CDR3 protein: CASSDPVSSYNEQFF. The CDR3 DNA sequence: TGTGCCAGCAGTGACCCCGTGAGCTCCTACAATGAGCAGTTCTTC.

V is TRBV2 and J is TRBJ2-3, with TRBD2 matching over 12 bases. The CDR3 contains 19 residues. With 3 bases clipped from V and 0 bases from J, the junction kept 10 bases outside the gene matches. From germline, CDR1 is SNHLY and CDR2 FYNNEI. CDR3 region: CASSDQWLAGGTSTDTQYF. The CDR3 DNA sequence: TGTGCCAGCAGTGATCAATGGCTAGCGGGAGGGACTAGCACAGATACGCAGTATTTT.

The rearrangement links TRBV28 to TRBJ1-3; D remains ambiguous. The germline V and J ends were trimmed by 8 bases and 0 bases, with 11 bases remaining between them. CDR3 size: 14 residues. CDR1 is MDHEN, CDR2 SYDVKM, per germline. CDR3 nucleotide sequence: TGTGCCAGCGCTACCATACGCTCTGGAAACACCATATATTTT. Protein: CASATIRSGNTIYF.

This chain uses TRBV6-4 with TRBJ2-2; possibly TRBD1 for D (5 bases). V was pared by 4 bases and J by 4 bases, with 7 bases between. The CDR3 length is 13 residues. The germline V gene has CDR1 MRHNA and CDR2 SNTAGT. This CDR3 reads CASSGQGTGELFF. CDR3 nucleotide sequence: TGTGCCAGCAGTGGGCAGGGCACCGGGGAGCTGTTTTTT.

The V and J genes are TRBV6-1 and TRBJ1-1; D ambiguous. CDR1 MNHNS and CDR2 SASEGT come from the germline V gene. The length of the CDR3 is 13 residues. The V and J ends lost 3 bases and 4 bases respectively, with 9 bases between them. CDR3 bases: TGTGCCAGCAGTGACCCGAGAAGCACTGAAGCTTTCTTT. Its translation is CASSDPRSTEAFF.

The J gene is TRBJ1-1, the V gene TRBV18, with D tentatively TRBD1 (5 bases). The V gene's germline CDR1 is KGHSH and CDR2 LQKENI. CDR3 size: 14 residues. The V end lost 3 bases, the J end lost 4 bases, and 12 bases lay between the germline ends. In nucleotides, the CDR3 is TGTGCCAGCTCACCTCGGCAGGGAGGCACTGAAGCTTTCTTT. Translating it yields CASSPRQGGTEAFF.

The V and J genes are TRBV19 and TRBJ2-1, with TRBD2 identical over 7 bases. The V and J ends lost 3 bases and 6 bases, in that order; junction bases with no gene match: 8. Germline lookup yields CDR1 LNHDA and CDR2 SQIVND (reference sequence). The CDR3 extends over 15 amino acids. CDR3 coding DNA: TGTGCCAGTAGTATCTCAGGGAGGGCCTTCAATGAGCAGTTCTTC. It codes for CASSISGRAFNEQFF.

This clone was detected a few times. The chain combines TRBV7-2 with TRBJ1-1; TRBD1 agrees at 7 bases. Unmatched junction bases numbered 4, after V lost 1 base and J lost 5 bases. Germline loops: CDR1 SGHTA, CDR2 FQGNSA. CDR3 length equals 14 residues. CDR3: CASSLDRGGTEAFF. The CDR3 coding sequence is TGTGCCAGCAGCTTAGACAGGGGTGGTACTGAAGCTTTCTTT. The full variable domain, with the rest looked up from reference TRBV7-2 and TRBJ1-1, is GAGVSQSPSNKVTEKGKDVELRCDPISGHTALYWYRQSLGQGLEFLIYFQGNSAPDKSGLPSDRFSAERTGGSVSTLTIQRTQQEDSAVYLCASSLDRGGTEAFFGQGTRLTVV.

The chain has TRBV4-1 and TRBJ1-1, with unresolved D. V lost 0 bases, J lost 5 bases, and 10 bases lay in between. The germline V gene encodes CDR1 MGHRA and CDR2 YSYEKL. The CDR3 totals 14 residues. CDR3 region: CASSQEEGRTEAFF. DNA of the CDR3: TGCGCCAGCAGCCAAGAGGAGGGAAGGACTGAAGCTTTCTTT.

The rearrangement uses TRBV5-6 and TRBJ2-3, with D unresolved. The V gene's germline CDR1 is SGHDT and CDR2 YYEEEE. This CDR3 region has 16 residues. The V gene lost 0 bases and the J gene lost 0 bases, with 11 bases spanning the gap. The CDR3 DNA follows: TGTGCCAGCAGCTTGGCAACAGAACATAGCACAGATACGCAGTATTTT. Translated, it gives CASSLATEHSTDTQYF.

This chain joins TRBV15 and TRBJ1-5; D is uncertain. There are 15 residues in the CDR3. Germline V gene sequence: CDR1 LNHNV, CDR2 YYDKDF (reference sequence). V was pared by 0 bases and J by 0 bases, with 6 bases between. CDR3 DNA sequence: TGTGCCACCAGCAGAGATCCCGGTAGCAATCAGCCCCAGCATTTT. Amino acid sequence: CATSRDPGSNQPQHF.

The rearrangement uses TRBV19 and TRBJ1-3; D is possibly TRBD1 (6 bases). Germline V CDR1 and CDR2: LNHDA, SQIVND (reference sequence). The CDR3 totals 13 residues. Trimming shortened V by 7 bases and J by 4 bases, and 11 bases separated the two germline ends. This CDR3 is CASNTGSGNTIYF. The CDR3 DNA reads TGTGCCAGTAATACAGGGTCGGGAAACACCATATATTTT. The full variable domain, in which reference TRBV19 and TRBJ1-3 provide the parts outside the CDR3, is DGGITQSPKYLFRKEGQNVTLSCEQNLNHDAMYWYRQDPGQGLRLIYYSQIVNDFQKGDIAEGYSVSREKKESFPLTVTSAQKNPTAFYLCASNTGSGNTIYFGEGSWLTVV.

The chain recombines TRBV5-6 with TRBJ2-5; D is perhaps TRBD1 (6 bases). The CDR3 loop spans 15 amino acids. Germline V gene sequence: CDR1 SGHDT, CDR2 YYEEEE. The germline V and J ends were trimmed by 1 base and 5 bases, with 15 bases remaining between them. This CDR3 reads CASSLHPGQAETQYF. The CDR3 coding sequence is TGTGCCAGCAGCTTGCACCCGGGACAAGCGGAGACCCAGTACTTC.

The chain's CDR3 is CATNRYLEGEQYF. CDR3 in DNA: TGTGCCACCAATCGGTACCTTGAGGGCGAGCAGTACTTC. V is TRBV11-2 and J is TRBJ2-7, with D maybe TRBD2 (5 bases). Trimming cost V 10 bases and J 6 bases, with 19 bases left between them. Germline assignment: CDR1 SGHAT and CDR2 FQNNGV. CDR3 length equals 13 residues. The complete variable domain, with remaining parts taken from reference TRBV11-2 and TRBJ2-7, reads EAGVAQSPRYKIIEKRQSVAFWCNPISGHATLYWYQQILGQGPKLLIQFQNNGVVDDSQLPKDRFSAERLKGVDSTLKIQPAKLEDSAVYLCATNRYLEGEQYFGPGTRLTVT.

The CDR3 DNA reads as TGTGCCAGCAGTATAGGACAGGGACGGACCGGGGAGCTGTTTTTT. Encoded protein: CASSIGQGRTGELFF. This chain links TRBV27 with TRBJ2-2; 8 nucleotides align to TRBD1. V lost 5 bases and J lost 5; bases outside the gene matches: 7. Germline loops: CDR1 MNHEY, CDR2 SMNVEV (reference sequence). This CDR3 has 15 residues.